This TCR beta chain originates from a study of T cells after yellow fever vaccination. This clonotype has at least ten counts. Its antigen is not known. Points from the study as a whole: Abundant clonotypes (contaminants from the bulk population) could be present in FACS-sorted repertoires. Reappearing after the booster were most of the clones from primary vaccination (96% CD4, about 88% CD8).

TCR cDNA, made by 5'RACE template switching, carried an added universal primer site and UMIs. TCRdb re-called the 5' RACE reads with MiXCR, one entry per CDR3 protein. The data show about 320,000 distinct CDR3 sequences, with about 4.5% seen just once and approximately 20% held by the top ten. The V and J ends lost 1 base and 3 bases respectively, with 16 bases between them. Germline V gives CDR1 DFQATT, CDR2 SNEGSKA (reference sequence). CDR3 length equals 16 residues. This chain links TRBV20-1 with TRBJ1-5, with D perhaps TRBD1 (5 bases). The sequencing used PBMCs, collected 15 days after the yellow fever booster vaccination. This TCR was recovered from a young man who received the YFV17D yellow fever vaccine. This CDR3 is CSARGLEGPHNQPQHF. Here the CDR3 DNA reads TGCAGTGCTAGAGGATTAGAGGGGCCACACAATCAGCCCCAGCATTTT.